Presented here are 14 T cell receptor beta chains from one specimen sequenced in a study of blood T cell repertoires in COVID-19. Sequencing was performed with immunoSEQ multiplex PCR; in TCRdb, only in-frame clones are kept and a portion is missing. The data contain roughly 90,000 clones, approximately 87% of them seen just once; the ten biggest clones take up around 1.5%. Sequencing was done on a sample of peripheral blood. The receptors shown here come from a human donor with active COVID-19. The donor label of this sample is uncertain.

For the CDR3, the DNA is TGTGCCAGCAGCTTAGGGCAGGGGATTAATGAAAAACTGTTTTTT. Amino acid sequence: CASSLGQGINEKLFF. The chain combines TRBV7-2 with TRBJ1-4; a weak D match, TRBD1 (6 bases). V lost 1 base and J lost 4, with 10 bases in between. The CDR3 extends over 15 amino acids. Germline V gene sequence: CDR1 SGHTA, CDR2 FQGNSA.

J is TRBJ2-3 and V is TRBV12-3 or TRBV12-4; unclear D gene. The CDR3 sequence is 13 residues long. Between the trimmed V and J ends, which lost 6 bases and 0 bases, there was a span of 7 bases. Here the CDR3 reads CASSHLSTDTQYF. In DNA, the CDR3 is TGTGCCAGCAGCCATCTAAGCACAGATACGCAGTATTTT.

The chain links TRBV19 to TRBJ1-3; D remains ambiguous. This CDR3 region has 14 residues. Germline lookup yields CDR1 LNHDA and CDR2 SQIVND (reference sequence). Trimming removed 9 bases from V and 3 bases from J, with 15 bases in between. CDR3 residues: CASRPQGGGNTIYF. CDR3 bases: TGTGCCAGCAGACCCCAAGGAGGTGGAAACACCATATATTTT.

V gene TRBV5-1 combines with J gene TRBJ2-7; D is perhaps TRBD2 (6 bases). CDR1 and CDR2 from the germline V gene are SGHRS and YFSETQ. The CDR3 is made up of 14 amino acids. V lost 1 base to trimming and J lost 4 bases, with 12 bases between them. CDR3: CASSLNAGRYEQYF. The CDR3 DNA reads as TGCGCCAGCAGCTTGAACGCGGGGCGGTACGAGCAGTACTTC.

V is TRBV11-2 and J is TRBJ2-7; 7 bases map to TRBD1. Losses at the gene ends were 1 base for V and 2 bases for J; bases not matched to a gene: 2. The CDR3 covers 14 residues. Germline V gives CDR1 SGHAT, CDR2 FQNNGV. DNA for the CDR3: TGTGCCAGCAGCTTAGGGACAGGCCCCTACGAGCAGTACTTC. It specifies CASSLGTGPYEQYF.

CDR3 sequence (DNA): TGTGCCAGCAGCCAAGGTCTAGCGAGTCGCACAGATACGCAGTATTTT. This gives the protein CASSQGLASRTDTQYF. The chain couples TRBV14 to TRBJ2-3; a weak D match, TRBD2 (6 bases). V gave up 1 base and J gave up 1 base, with 12 bases separating them. The CDR3 loop spans 16 amino acids. From germline, CDR1 is SGHDN and CDR2 FVKESK.

The gene calls are TRBV3-1 (or the pseudogene TRBV3-2) and TRBJ2-7, with D maybe TRBD2 (6 bases). CDR1 is LGHDT, CDR2 YNNKEL, per germline (reference sequence). The CDR3 is 14 residues long. The germline V and J ends were trimmed by 4 bases and 6 bases, with 16 bases remaining between them. CDR3 nucleotides: TGTGCCAGCAGCCTTGCTTATGGAGGGAGCGAGCAGTACTTC. Its protein is CASSLAYGGSEQYF.

This chain links TRBV28 with TRBJ1-2; D gene uncertain. Trimming took 6 bases from V and 3 from J, leaving 17 bases between them. From germline, CDR1 is MDHEN and CDR2 SYDVKM. CDR3 length equals 15 residues. The CDR3 nucleotides are TGTGCCAGCAGGACTGGGAGGGAGTCGCACTATGGCTACACCTTC. This translates into CASRTGRESHYGYTF.

The chain is built from TRBV10-3 and TRBJ2-7, with TRBD2 matching over 8 bases. The length of the CDR3 is 16 residues. Germline values: CDR1 ENHRY, CDR2 SYGVKD. V shed 4 bases, J shed 1 base, and the junction held 9 bases outside the gene matches. CDR3 in DNA: TGTGCCATCAGTGGTGGGCGGGGGGCTCGGTCCTACGAGCAGTACTTC. This translates into CAISGGRGARSYEQYF.

V usage is TRBV7-2 and J usage is TRBJ1-1; perhaps TRBD1 as D (5 bases). The CDR3 has 13 amino acids. Per germline, CDR1 SGHTA and CDR2 FQGNSA. Deletions cut 5 bases from V and 5 bases from J, with 12 bases between. The DNA of the CDR3 is TGTGCCAGCAGCGCCCGACAGAGTACTGAAGCTTTCTTT. Amino acids: CASSARQSTEAFF. The complete variable domain, with remaining parts taken from reference TRBV7-2 and TRBJ1-1, reads GAGVSQSPSNKVTEKGKDVELRCDPISGHTALYWYRQSLGQGLEFLIYFQGNSAPDKSGLPSDRFSAERTGGSVSTLTIQRTQQEDSAVYLCASSARQSTEAFFGQGTRLTVV.

This clone occurred once. This rearrangement joins TRBV30 to TRBJ2-1; no definite D call. This CDR3 spans 12 amino acids. Germline V lookup: CDR1 GTSNPN, CDR2 SVGIG (reference sequence). The V end lost 1 base, the J end lost 9 bases, and 10 bases lay between the germline ends. As DNA, the CDR3 is TGTGCCTGGAGTGACCCCCACGGTGAGCAGTTCTTC. This encodes CAWSDPHGEQFF.

This clone was observed once. This chain uses TRBV18 with TRBJ2-7; TRBD1 might be the D (5 bases). Germline assignment: CDR1 KGHSH and CDR2 LQKENI. CDR3 size: 15 residues. V dropped 0 bases and J dropped 5 bases, with 14 bases sitting between them. CDR3 nucleotides: TGTGCCAGCTCACCACCAGGGGTCTCATCACACGAGCAGTACTTC. It encodes CASSPPGVSSHEQYF.

V gene TRBV7-9 combines with J gene TRBJ1-1, with 9 bases matching TRBD1. J gave up 1 base and V 3 bases, and 9 bases lay outside the gene matches. The CDR3 has 17 residues. Looked up from germline, CDR1 is SEHNR and CDR2 is FQNEAQ (reference sequence). As DNA, the CDR3 is TGTGCCAGCAGCTTGGTACAGGGGGCTGGGGGGAACACTGAAGCTTTCTTT. This codes for CASSLVQGAGGNTEAFF.

The J gene is TRBJ2-1, the V gene TRBV29-1; perhaps TRBD2 as D (6 bases). The CDR3 is 15 amino acids. Trimming left V 8 bases short and J 6 bases short, with 23 bases between. Germline lookup yields CDR1 SQVTM and CDR2 ANQGSEA. The CDR3 sequence: CSSWAERGSFNEQFF. CDR3 DNA: TGCAGCTCGTGGGCCGAACGGGGGAGCTTCAATGAGCAGTTCTTC.